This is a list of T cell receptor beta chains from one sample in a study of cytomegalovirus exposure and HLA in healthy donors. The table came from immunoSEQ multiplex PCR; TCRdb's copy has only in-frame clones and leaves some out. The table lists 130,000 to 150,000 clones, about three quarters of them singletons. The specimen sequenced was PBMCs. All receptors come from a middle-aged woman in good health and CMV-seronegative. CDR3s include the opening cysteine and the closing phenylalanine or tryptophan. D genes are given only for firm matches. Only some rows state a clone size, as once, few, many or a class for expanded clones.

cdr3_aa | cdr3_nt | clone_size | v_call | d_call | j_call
CASSTPGGGGEKLFF | TGTGCCAGCAGCACCCCAGGGGGCGGCGGTGAAAAACTGTTTTTT | . | TRBV6-6 | TRBD1 | TRBJ1-4
CASSSTSGGNRETQYF | TGTGCCAGCAGTTCGACTAGCGGGGGGAACCGGGAGACCCAGTACTTC | . | TRBV6-5 | TRBD2 | TRBJ2-5
CASSPDRQVWVAFF | TGTGCCAGCAGCCCAGACCGACAGGTATGGGTAGCTTTCTTT | . | TRBV7-2 | . | TRBJ1-1
CASRTDRGPVFPQPQHF | TGTGCCAGCAGAACCGACAGGGGGCCCGTTTTCCCCCAGCCCCAGCATTTT | . | TRBV28 | TRBD1 | TRBJ1-5
CASTSLSGAEAFF | TGTGCCAGCACCTCCCTCTCTGGAGCTGAGGCTTTCTTT | few | TRBV6-5 | . | TRBJ1-1
CASSWGGADTQYF | TGTGCCAGCTCCTGGGGGGGTGCAGATACGCAGTATTTT | once | TRBV2 | TRBD2 | TRBJ2-3
CATSRDMASNQPQHF | TGTGCCACCAGCAGAGATATGGCCAGTAATCAGCCCCAGCATTTT | . | TRBV15 | . | TRBJ1-5
CASSHGQGPLNTEAFF | TGTGCCAGCAGCCACGGACAGGGACCCTTGAACACTGAAGCTTTCTTT | . | TRBV9 | TRBD1 | TRBJ1-1
CSATSTGELFF | TGCAGTGCTACCTCGACCGGGGAGCTGTTTTTT | few | TRBV20-1 | . | TRBJ2-2
CASSEWIAGATEQYF | TGTGCCAGCAGTGAATGGATAGCGGGGGCTACCGAGCAGTACTTC | few | TRBV6-1 | TRBD2 | TRBJ2-7
CASSANRANGYTF | TGTGCCAGCAGCGCGAACAGGGCCAACGGCTACACCTTC | . | TRBV7-9 | . | TRBJ1-2
CASTPLGGQPQHF | TGTGCCAGCACCCCACTGGGGGGGCAGCCCCAGCATTTT | . | TRBV27 | . | TRBJ1-5
CASSLAGGRTGELFF | TGTGCCAGCAGCTTAGCGGGGGGGCGCACCGGGGAGCTGTTTTTT | few | TRBV7-2 | . | TRBJ2-2
CASSLLGGLAGVGQETQYF | TGTGCCAGCAGCTTGCTTGGGGGGCTAGCGGGGGTGGGTCAAGAGACCCAGTACTTC | . | TRBV7-3 | TRBD2 | TRBJ2-5
CASSPTKYYGYTF | TGTGCCAGCAGTCCTACCAAATATTATGGCTACACCTTC | . | TRBV27 | . | TRBJ1-2
CASSRQRLNYGYTF | TGTGCCAGCAGTAGACAGCGCCTAAACTATGGCTACACCTTC | . | TRBV2 | . | TRBJ1-2
CASSHDRKQYF | TGTGCCAGCAGCCACGACAGGAAGCAGTACTTC | . | TRBV7-8 | . | TRBJ2-7
CASSVGGDGNTIYF | TGTGCCAGCAGCGTGGGGGGGGACGGAAACACCATATATTTT | few | TRBV7-9 | . | TRBJ1-3
CASSSDSNYGYTF | TGTGCCAGCAGCTCCGACAGTAACTATGGCTACACCTTC | . | TRBV7-8 | . | TRBJ1-2
CATSTHRVGTGNTIYF | TGTGCCACCAGCACACACAGGGTCGGCACTGGAAACACCATATATTTT | . | TRBV15 | . | TRBJ1-3
CASRMTGRAEAFF | TGTGCCAGCAGGATGACGGGGAGGGCTGAAGCTTTCTTT | few | TRBV6-1 | . | TRBJ1-1
CASSLRFNQPQHF | TGTGCCAGCAGCTTACGGTTTAATCAGCCCCAGCATTTT | . | TRBV7-2 | . | TRBJ1-5